This T cell receptor beta chain is from a study of blood T cell repertoires in COVID-19. Study context: Donors in Cohort 3 counted as recovered after two negative PCRs, clearance, or symptom resolution. In each case, the material was cDNA or gDNA derived from T cells, B-cell-depleted T cells, or PBMCs.

In the original workflow: Nucleated cell counts were estimated from reference gene primer amplification. Here immunoSEQ multiplex PCR was the method, and the copy in TCRdb shows in-frame clones only, minus some. The DNA gave D and trimming, while V, J and clone size come from that table. The sample has hundreds of thousands of clones, approximately 87% seen once; the top ten hold 1.5% to 2.5%. Cohort placement rested on clinical history that participants reported themselves. The CDR3 runs 15 residues. With V trimmed by 0 bases and J by 0 bases, 2 bases remained unmatched. Germline CDR1 LNHNV, CDR2 YYDKDF (reference sequence).

Sequenced material: PBMCs or T cells enriched from blood (not recorded which). The receptor comes from a man between 35 and 55 years old in a cohort exposed to, infected with or recovered from COVID-19 (not recorded which). This chain links TRBV15 with TRBJ2-7; 7 bases are shared with TRBD2. CDR3 DNA: TGTGCCACCAGCAGAGATCGACTAGCCTCCTACGAGCAGTACTTC. It encodes CATSRDRLASYEQYF. Filled out from reference TRBV15 and TRBJ2-7, the complete variable domain reads DAMVIQNPRYQVTQFGKPVTLSCSQTLNHNVMYWYQQKSSQAPKLLFHYYDKDFNNEADTPDNFQSRRPNTSFCFLDIRSPGLGDTAMYLCATSRDRLASYEQYFGPGTRLTVT.